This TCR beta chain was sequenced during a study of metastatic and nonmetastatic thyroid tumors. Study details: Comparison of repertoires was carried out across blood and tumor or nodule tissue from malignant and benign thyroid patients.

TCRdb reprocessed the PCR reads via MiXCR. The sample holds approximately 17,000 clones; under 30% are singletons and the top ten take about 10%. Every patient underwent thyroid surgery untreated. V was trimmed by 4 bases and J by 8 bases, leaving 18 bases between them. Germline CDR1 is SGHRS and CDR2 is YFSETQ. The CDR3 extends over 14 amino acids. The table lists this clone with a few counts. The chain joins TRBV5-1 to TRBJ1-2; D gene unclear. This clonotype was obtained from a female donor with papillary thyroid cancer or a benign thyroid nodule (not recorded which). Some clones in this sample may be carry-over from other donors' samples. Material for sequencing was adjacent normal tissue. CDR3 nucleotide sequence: TGCGCCAGCAGCCCGGGCCTCGCAAGTGGAGGCTACACCTTC. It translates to CASSPGLASGGYTF. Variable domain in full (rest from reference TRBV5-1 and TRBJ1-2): KAGVTQTPRYLIKTRGQQVTLSCSPISGHRSVSWYQQTPGQGLQFLFEYFSETQRNKGNFPGRFSGRQFSNSRSEMNVSTLELGDSALYLCASSPGLASGGYTFGSGTRLTVV.